This T cell receptor (beta chain) is from a study of a mutant IDH1 vaccine in newly diagnosed glioma. Whole-study context: Across weeks 1, 3, 5, 7, 11, 15, 19 and 23, patients received a vaccination each time, eight in all. Radiotherapy alone preceded vaccination by 4-6 weeks; alternatively, vaccination started with temozolomide cycles.

Described time point: week 5, during vaccination. Every vaccination contained 300 ug of the mutant IDH1 20-mer peptide and was paired with topical imiquimod. Assay: immunoSEQ multiplex PCR; the TCRdb copy retains only in-frame clones and omits some. The sample lists approximately 35,000 clones, 56% seen once, with about 10% in the top ten. Germline CDR1 LNHDA, CDR2 SQIVND (reference sequence). Trimming left V 10 bases short and J 1 base short, with 13 bases between. This CDR3 has 14 residues. Regarding this clone: Its antigen is as yet unknown.

The rearrangement links TRBV19 to TRBJ2-2; D remains unclear. The sample in question was PBMCs, obtained from a glioma patient whose treatment included an IDH1 peptide vaccine. The TCR was taken from a woman under 30 with glioma. CDR3 residues: CATPDTGNTGELFF. CDR3 sequence (DNA): TGTGCCACCCCTGACACGGGGAACACCGGGGAGCTGTTTTTT. Full variable domain (remainder filled in from reference TRBV19 and TRBJ2-2): DGGITQSPKYLFRKEGQNVTLSCEQNLNHDAMYWYRQDPGQGLRLIYYSQIVNDFQKGDIAEGYSVSREKKESFPLTVTSAQKNPTAFYLCATPDTGNTGELFFGEGSRLTVL.